The present entry profiles one T cell receptor (beta chain) with its context. Its antigen is still unknown. Per-base qualities were not stored, and no clone one base away is much larger. Receptor libraries were prepared by the immunoSEQ multiplex PCR assay. For the multiplex PCR, a mixture combining 60 forward primers for TCR Vbeta segments and 13 reverse primers for TCR Jbeta segments was used. The CDR3 region of rearranged TCR beta genes was amplified from genomic DNA with a multiplex PCR assay. Amplified TCR beta libraries were sequenced as 87-base-pair reads on the Illumina HiSeq System. The study's own analysis went as follows. A later analysis tallied approximately 87 million unique TCR beta chains across the roughly 610 repertoires, and about 10 million of those chains were shared by two or more donors. Raw reads were error-corrected and collapsed into unique sequences with a nearest-neighbor algorithm that merged closely related sequences to remove PCR and sequencing errors. V, D and J gene segments were assigned by aligning CDR3 sequences to IMGT reference sequences. For a sequence to be retained, a match of at least six nucleotides was required to both a V gene segment and a J gene segment. A rearrangement was called productive if the CDR3 had no stop codons and remained in frame with V and J, and every other rearrangement was called non-productive. Following IMGT convention, CDR3 was defined as the stretch from the second conserved V-encoded cysteine up to the conserved J-encoded phenylalanine. In an earlier analysis of some 550 of the donors, sequences lacking an unambiguous match to a single V gene segment were excluded. An earlier analysis of 587 of the donors classified V segments as functional when productive rearrangements were above 56.7% and as segregating when the standard deviation between donors was above 5%. A statistical classification framework was developed to diagnose cytomegalovirus status using the catalog of TCR beta chain sequences. A later analysis assigned V and J genes by comparing TCR nucleotide sequences with IMGT/GENE-DB human TR gene sequences. In a later analysis, CDR3 sequences and most-parsimonious VDJ recombination scenarios were assigned using the TCRdist pipeline. In a later analysis, each TCR beta chain was defined by its CDR3 amino acid sequence together with its V-gene family, and reads lacking a unique V-gene family were excluded. A later analysis removed roughly 590 highly shared, low-generation-probability nucleotide sequences to deal with suspected cross-contamination and a sequencing artifact. In a later analysis, a clonal expansion index was calculated for each public chain from normalized within-repertoire ranks of inferred template counts. Generation probabilities in a later analysis came from a VDJ recombination model fitted to out-of-frame rearrangements, and those results were checked against IGoR. Hypergeometric tests were used in a later analysis to score TCR-TCR, TCR-HLA and TCR-CMV co-occurrence, with a repertoire-size bias correction applied to the TCR pairs. A later analysis estimated false discovery rates by permuting HLA or CMV assignments 20 times. In a later analysis, co-occurring TCRs were grouped using DBSCAN, and TCRdist sequence similarity was added for clustering within HLA-allele-positive subsets. Repertoires with fewer than 30,000 or more than 120,000 public chains, plus five repertoires with anomalous nucleotide sharing, were excluded from co-occurrence clustering. Held by TCRdb, this immuneACCESS table contains in-frame sequences only and omits some clones. Under half of the omission traces to an unresolved V gene where checked; the cause of the rest is unknown. V and J calls and clone size are copied from that table; D and trimming were computed from the DNA. The sample table lists tens of thousands of clones, roughly 78% of them with a count of one. 9.5% to 13% of the sample is in the top ten clones.

Trimming removed 6 bases from V and 2 bases from J; the gene matches leave 10 bases unexplained. Spanning cysteine to phenylalanine, the CDR3 consists of 15 amino acids. Only the CDR3 DNA is retained, 45 bases long and in frame from the first base. The germline V gene gives CDR1 as SGHRS and CDR2 as YFSETQ. This entry belongs to a study of cytomegalovirus exposure and HLA in healthy donors (dated by TCRdb to about 2017). Study-wide context: An earlier analysis of approximately 640 of the donors reported 250 to 350 Gb of sequence data and roughly 110 million unique TCR beta sequences from about 200 million T cells. Roughly 300 gigabases of sequencing data and around 85 million unique TCR sequences made up an early release that covered about 640 HLA-typed donors. Of the roughly 390 genotyped donors, 81% were placed in the genetic ancestry cluster associated with self-reported Caucasian donors. The study aimed to test whether signatures of past pathogen exposure could be identified by cataloging public T cell receptors. The study profiled the T cell repertoires of 500 to 800 subjects by immunosequencing and related them to cytomegalovirus serostatus. Besides the first cohort of roughly 660 subjects, a separate validation cohort made up of roughly 130 different subjects was used. High-throughput TCR immunosequencing, statistical association of individual TCRs with disease status, and machine learning were combined to predict cytomegalovirus infection status. In a later analysis, previously published TCR beta repertoires from several hundred donors were re-analyzed and high-resolution HLA genotyping was added so that TCR occurrence patterns could be studied. The later analysis used no new phenotypic data to find candidate immune exposures, relying instead on TCR beta sequences and their occurrence across donors. An earlier analysis of 587 of the donors used high-throughput TCR beta sequencing to judge whether each TCR beta V gene segment behaved as functional or pseudogenic. Donor age, sex, ethnicity and CMV serostatus were compiled together with the repertoire data. A later genetic analysis took genome-wide SNP genotypes for about three fifths of the 666 donors and used that subset as a discovery cohort. All discovery cohort repertoires had been generated using a single sequencing platform. Class I and class II HLA loci were covered by the typing at four-digit resolution. Typing coverage differed by locus: A, B, C, DRB1 and DQB1 were typed in about 620-640 donors, DQA1 in 500 to 550, DPA1 in some 610, and DPB1 in 450 to 490. Four or five DR-DQ haplotypes were handled as single units for association and clustering because linkage in the cohort was strong. Among about 400 genotyped donors of the cohort, an average of roughly 230,000 unique TCR beta nucleotide sequences was sequenced per donor, of which about 18% were non-productive.

The study at large found these results: At a false discovery rate of 0.05, a later analysis linked 15,000 to 20,000 TCR beta sequences to specific HLA alleles. The only immune exposure information available for the cohort was CMV serostatus. Cytomegalovirus status was reported to be diagnosed by the classifier with high specificity and sensitivity in both the original and validation cohorts. A later analysis reported that several top co-occurrence clusters appeared linked to parvovirus B19, influenza, CMV and Epstein-Barr virus. The cohort was sequenced for TCR beta chains only, and without alpha or paired-chain data the features that could be detected were limited. V-gene and J-gene trimming of TCR beta chains was associated with a missense DCLRE1C variant in a later genetic analysis, and the association was replicated in an independent cohort. When HLA alleles, especially DR and DQ, strongly co-occurred, TCR associations were difficult to assign to individual alleles. In a later analysis, HLA-associated TCR beta chains showed more clonal expansion and lower generation probabilities than non-associated chains that were equally common. Broadly in line with IMGT annotations, most TCR beta V segments showed up in productive rearrangements about 87% or about 30% of the time in an earlier analysis of several hundred of the donors. Presence/absence analyses assumed roughly uniform sequencing depth across donors, an assumption that may not hold. Compared with the roughly 720-donor mean, donors in an Asian-associated ancestry cluster had fewer N-insertions in productive TCRs, according to a later genetic analysis. A cluster of highly shared sequence variants was judged likely to represent a technical artifact of the sequencing pipeline. In a later analysis, the rate of TCR association differed among HLA loci, with DRB1 alleles having the most associated TCRs and HLA-C alleles having the fewest. Linkage disequilibrium might explain the correlated functional status among segregating V segments, but an unknown experimental factor could not be excluded. In vitro tests confirmed that a few of the cytomegalovirus-associated TCR beta chains recognize cytomegalovirus antigens. Some IMGT-functional V segments, including TRBV6-2 and TRBV6-3, could not be distinguished by the 87-base-pair reads and were therefore excluded. The study listed approximately 160 TCR beta chains as associated with cytomegalovirus. Because HLA typing was unavailable for some donors at each locus, only the typed subset was used in association tests. Approximately 18 rarely observed V segments, including chromosome 9 orphons, were excluded from the earlier analysis of approximately 600 of the donors because counts were too low. A later analysis found that most CMV-associated TCR beta chains appeared HLA-restricted, with HLA associations seemingly driven largely by CMV exposure. According to the authors, the approach could potentially be generalized to other disease states and immunological phenotypes. Across donors, most TCR sequences were observed very rarely, whereas some public TCRs were present in many individuals. A further reported finding was that TCR beta sequences accurately predicted the HLA-A and HLA-B alleles for most subjects in the first cohort.

The cohort was made up of 500 to 800 healthy bone marrow donors. All cohort members were sampled while nominally healthy, although unrecorded immune exposures were likely present. The donor tested CMV seropositive, placing the donor among the 289 seropositive members of the cohort. A peripheral blood sample was provided by each donor, and peripheral blood mononuclear cells were used for TCR beta sequencing. The Qiagen DNeasy Blood Extraction Kit was used to extract genomic DNA from the blood cell samples. The clonotype originates from a woman aged 40 to 50 in good health and CMV-seropositive. The receptor chain draws on TRBV5-1 and TRBJ2-5, and 7 bases in between align with TRBD2. The sample taken for sequencing was PBMCs. The CDR3 has the sequence CASTPLTSEQETQYF. The bases read TGCGCCAGCACCCCTTTAACTAGCGAACAAGAGACCCAGTACTTC.